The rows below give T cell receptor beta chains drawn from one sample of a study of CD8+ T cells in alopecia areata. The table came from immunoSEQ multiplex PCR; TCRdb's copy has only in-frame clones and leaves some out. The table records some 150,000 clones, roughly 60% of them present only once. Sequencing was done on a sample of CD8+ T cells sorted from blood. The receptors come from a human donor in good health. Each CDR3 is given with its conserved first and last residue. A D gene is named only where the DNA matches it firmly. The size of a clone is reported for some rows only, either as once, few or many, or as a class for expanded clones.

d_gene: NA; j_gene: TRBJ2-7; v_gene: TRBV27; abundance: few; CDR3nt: TGTGCCAGCAGTTCCCTTTCACCGCAGGGTAGCTCCTACGAGCAGTACTTC; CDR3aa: CASSSLSPQGSSYEQYF
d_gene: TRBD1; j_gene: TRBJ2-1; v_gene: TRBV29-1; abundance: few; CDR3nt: TGCAGCGTTGAACAGGGACAGCTTGAGCAGTTCTTC; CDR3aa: CSVEQGQLEQFF
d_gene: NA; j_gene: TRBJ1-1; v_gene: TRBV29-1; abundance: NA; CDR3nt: TGCAGCGTTGAAGGCGGAAAGAACACTGAAGCTTTCTTT; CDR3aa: CSVEGGKNTEAFF
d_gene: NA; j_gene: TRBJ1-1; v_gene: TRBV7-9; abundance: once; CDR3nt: TGTGCCAGCAGCTATGCCGGGGGAATCAACACTGAAGCTTTCTTT; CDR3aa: CASSYAGGINTEAFF
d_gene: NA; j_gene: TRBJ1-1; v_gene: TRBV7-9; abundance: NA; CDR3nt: TGTGCCAGCAGCCCACGTTTGAGGGGGGGGAACACTGAAGCTTTCTTT; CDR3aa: CASSPRLRGGNTEAFF
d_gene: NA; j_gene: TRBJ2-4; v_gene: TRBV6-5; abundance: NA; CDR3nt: TGTGCCAGCATGGTCAGGGGACAAAACATTCAGTACTTC; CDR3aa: CASMVRGQNIQYF
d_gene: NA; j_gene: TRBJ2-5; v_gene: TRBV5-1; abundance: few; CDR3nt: TGCGCCAGCAGCCTCGCCGACAGTGAGGGAGAGACCCAGTACTTC; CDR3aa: CASSLADSEGETQYF
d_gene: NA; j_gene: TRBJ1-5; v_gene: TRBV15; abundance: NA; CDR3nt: TGTGCCACCAGCAGATCCTCAATTATAGGACAGCCCAGCAATCAGCCCCAGCATTTT; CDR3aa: CATSRSSIIGQPSNQPQHF
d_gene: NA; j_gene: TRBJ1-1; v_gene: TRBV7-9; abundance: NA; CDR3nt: TGTGCCAGCAGCGGAGACAGGTCTGTAGCTTTCTTT; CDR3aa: CASSGDRSVAFF
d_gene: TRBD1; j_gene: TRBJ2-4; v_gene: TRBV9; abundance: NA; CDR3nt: TGTGCCAGCAGCGTTCCAGGGGGAAACATTCAGTACTTC; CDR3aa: CASSVPGGNIQYF
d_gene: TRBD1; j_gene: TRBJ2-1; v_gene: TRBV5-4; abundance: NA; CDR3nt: TGTGCCAGCAGCTTAGGCATACAGGGGAATGAGCAGTTCTTC; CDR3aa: CASSLGIQGNEQFF
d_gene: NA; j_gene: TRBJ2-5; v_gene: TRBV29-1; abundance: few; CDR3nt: TGCAGCGCTTATTATCTGGAGGGACAGCGACTAGAGACCCAGTACTTC; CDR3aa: CSAYYLEGQRLETQYF
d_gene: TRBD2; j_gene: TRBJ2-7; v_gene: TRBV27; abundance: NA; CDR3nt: TGTGCCAGCAGTCCCACGACTAGCGGGAGGCATGTCTACGAGCAGTACTTC; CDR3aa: CASSPTTSGRHVYEQYF
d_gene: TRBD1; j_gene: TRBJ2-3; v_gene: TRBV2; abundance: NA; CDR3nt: TGTGCCAGCAGTGAGACAGGGTACGCACCAGATACGCAGTATTTT; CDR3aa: CASSETGYAPDTQYF
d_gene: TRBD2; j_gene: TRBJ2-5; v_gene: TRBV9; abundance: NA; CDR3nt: TGTGCCAGCAGCAGCGGGACTAGCGGGAGTGAGACCCAGTACTTC; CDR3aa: CASSSGTSGSETQYF
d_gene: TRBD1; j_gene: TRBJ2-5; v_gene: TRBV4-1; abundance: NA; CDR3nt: TGCGCCAGCAGCCAAGATGCCCGGGACAGGGGGCGATTAGAGACCCAGTACTTC; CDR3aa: CASSQDARDRGRLETQYF
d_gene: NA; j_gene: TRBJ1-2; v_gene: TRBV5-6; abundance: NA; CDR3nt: TGTGCCAGCAGCGATCAGGGGAGCGTGAACTATGGCTACACCTTC; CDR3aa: CASSDQGSVNYGYTF
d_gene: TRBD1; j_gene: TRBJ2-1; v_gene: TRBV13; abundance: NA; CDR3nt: TGTGCCAGCAGCTTAGGCAGGGGGTTCAATGAGCAGTTCTTC; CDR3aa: CASSLGRGFNEQFF
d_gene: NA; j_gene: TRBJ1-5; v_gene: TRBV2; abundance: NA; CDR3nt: TGTGCCAGCTCGAACAGGGTTGCGGATAGCAATCAGCCCCAGCATTTT; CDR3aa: CASSNRVADSNQPQHF
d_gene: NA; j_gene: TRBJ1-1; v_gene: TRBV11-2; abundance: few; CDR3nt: TGTGCCAGCAGCCCTGGACAACTCACTGAAGCTTTCTTT; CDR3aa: CASSPGQLTEAFF
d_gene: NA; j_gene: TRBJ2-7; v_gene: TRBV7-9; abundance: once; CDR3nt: TGTGCCAGCAGCTTCGTCGGGGCCCCAACCTACGAGCAGTACTTC; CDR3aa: CASSFVGAPTYEQYF
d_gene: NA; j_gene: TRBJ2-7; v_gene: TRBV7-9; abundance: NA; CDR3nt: TGTGCCAGCAGCACCCTTTGGCCCTACGGGCAGTACTTC; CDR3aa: CASSTLWPYGQYF
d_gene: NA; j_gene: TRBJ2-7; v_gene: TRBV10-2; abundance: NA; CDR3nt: TGCGCCACGCATGACTTGGGGCAGGGGGAGCAGTACTTC; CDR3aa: CATHDLGQGEQYF
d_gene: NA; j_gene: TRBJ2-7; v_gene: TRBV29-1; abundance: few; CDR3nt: TGCAGCGTTGTGCAGGGTTACGAGCAGTACTTC; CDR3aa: CSVVQGYEQYF
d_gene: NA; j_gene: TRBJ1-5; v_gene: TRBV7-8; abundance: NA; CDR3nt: TGTGCCAGCAGCTTAGGGGGAGATCAGCCCCAGCATTTT; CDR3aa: CASSLGGDQPQHF
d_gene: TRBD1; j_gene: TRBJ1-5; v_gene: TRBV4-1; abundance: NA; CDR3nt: TGCGCCAGCAGCCCGAGGGAAGGGGGCTCGCCCCAGCATTTT; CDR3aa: CASSPREGGSPQHF
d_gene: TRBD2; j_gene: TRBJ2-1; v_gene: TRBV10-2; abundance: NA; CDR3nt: TGCGCCAGCAGTGGTACTAGCGGCCCTTTATTCGAGCAGTTCTTC; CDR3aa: CASSGTSGPLFEQFF
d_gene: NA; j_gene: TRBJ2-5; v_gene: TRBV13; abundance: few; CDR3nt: TGTGCCAGCAGCGTAGGGGGGGCGGAAGAGACCCAGTACTTC; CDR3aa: CASSVGGAEETQYF
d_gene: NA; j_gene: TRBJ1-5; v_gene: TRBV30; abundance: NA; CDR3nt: TGTGCCTGGAGCCACGACAGTAGTAGCAATCAGCCCCAGCATTTT; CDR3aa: CAWSHDSSSNQPQHF
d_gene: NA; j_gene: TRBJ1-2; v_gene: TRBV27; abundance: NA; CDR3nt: TGTGCCAGCAGCAGCCCAAGAAGGGGCTATGGCTACACCTTC; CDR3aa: CASSSPRRGYGYTF
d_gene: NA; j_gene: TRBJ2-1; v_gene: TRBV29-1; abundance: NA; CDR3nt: TGCAGCGTTGAAGATCGTGTTTCCGAGGGATTTGAGCAGTTCTTC; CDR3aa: CSVEDRVSEGFEQFF
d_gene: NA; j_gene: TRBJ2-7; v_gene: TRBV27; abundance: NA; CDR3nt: TGTGCCAGCAGTATGACAGTCTCCTACGAGCAGTACTTC; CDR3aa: CASSMTVSYEQYF
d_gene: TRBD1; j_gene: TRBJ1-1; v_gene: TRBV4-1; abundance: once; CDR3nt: TGCGCCAGCAGCCAGCAGGGACAGGGTCACACTGAAGCTTTCTTT; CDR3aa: CASSQQGQGHTEAFF
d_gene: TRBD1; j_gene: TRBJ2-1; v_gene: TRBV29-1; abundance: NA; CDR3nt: TGCAGCGTTGAAGATATAACGGGACAGGGAATCAATGAGCAGTTCTTC; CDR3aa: CSVEDITGQGINEQFF